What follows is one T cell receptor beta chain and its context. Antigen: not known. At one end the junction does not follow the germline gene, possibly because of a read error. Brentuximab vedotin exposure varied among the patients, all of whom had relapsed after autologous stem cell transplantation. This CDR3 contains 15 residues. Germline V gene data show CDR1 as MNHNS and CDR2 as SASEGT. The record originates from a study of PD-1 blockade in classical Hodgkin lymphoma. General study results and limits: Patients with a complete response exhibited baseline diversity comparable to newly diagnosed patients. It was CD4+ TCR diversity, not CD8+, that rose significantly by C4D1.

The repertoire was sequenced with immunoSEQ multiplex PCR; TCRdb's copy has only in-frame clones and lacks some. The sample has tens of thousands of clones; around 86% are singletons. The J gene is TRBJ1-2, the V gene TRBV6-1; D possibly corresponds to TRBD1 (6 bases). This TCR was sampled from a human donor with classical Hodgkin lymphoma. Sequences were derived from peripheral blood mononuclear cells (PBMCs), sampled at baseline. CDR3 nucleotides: TGTGCCAGCAATGAAGCCTGGGGGGCGGGCTATGGCTACACCTTC. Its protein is CASNEAWGAGYGYTF.